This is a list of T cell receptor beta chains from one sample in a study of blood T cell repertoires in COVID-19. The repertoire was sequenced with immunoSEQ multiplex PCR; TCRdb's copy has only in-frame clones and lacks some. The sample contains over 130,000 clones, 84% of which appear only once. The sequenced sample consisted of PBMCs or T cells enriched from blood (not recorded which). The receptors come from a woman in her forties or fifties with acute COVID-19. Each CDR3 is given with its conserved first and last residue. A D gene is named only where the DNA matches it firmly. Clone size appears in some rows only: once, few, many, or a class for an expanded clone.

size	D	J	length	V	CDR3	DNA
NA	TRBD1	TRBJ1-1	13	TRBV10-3	CASTSDRVTEAFF	TGTGCCTCCACCTCGGACAGGGTTACTGAAGCTTTCTTT
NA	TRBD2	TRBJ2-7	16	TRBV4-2	CASSQDSTSGVYEQYF	TGTGCCAGCAGCCAAGATTCCACTAGCGGGGTCTACGAGCAGTACTTC
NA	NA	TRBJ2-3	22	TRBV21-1	CASSKKPVRVSGSDTSTDTQYF	TGTGCCAGCAGCAAAAAACCGGTTAGGGTCAGCGGGAGTGATACCAGCACAGATACGCAGTATTTT
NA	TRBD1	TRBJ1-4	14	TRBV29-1	CSAMTGGANEKLFF	TGCAGCGCCATGACAGGGGGTGCTAATGAAAAACTGTTTTTT
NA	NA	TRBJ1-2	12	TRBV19	CASSVADYGYTF	TGTGCCAGTAGTGTAGCCGACTATGGCTACACCTTC
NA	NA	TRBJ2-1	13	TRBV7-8	CASKHRTSNEQFF	TGTGCCAGCAAACACAGGACAAGCAATGAGCAGTTCTTC
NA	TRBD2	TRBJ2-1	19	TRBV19	CASSPLGLATSRPNNEQFF	TGTGCCAGTAGCCCTCTGGGACTAGCAACAAGCCGCCCCAACAATGAGCAGTTCTTC
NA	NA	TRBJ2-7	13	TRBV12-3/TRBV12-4	CASSLGPSTPQYF	TGTGCCAGCAGTTTAGGCCCCTCGACTCCTCAGTACTTC
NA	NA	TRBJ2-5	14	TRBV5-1	CASSTPAGAKTQYF	TGCGCCAGCAGCACCCCCGCAGGGGCCAAGACCCAGTACTTC
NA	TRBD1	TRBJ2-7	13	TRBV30	CAWTGQGIYEQYF	TGTGCCTGGACGGGACAGGGGATTTACGAGCAGTACTTC
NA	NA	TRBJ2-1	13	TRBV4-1	CASSPPQGNEQFF	TGCGCCAGCAGCCCCCCCCAGGGGAATGAGCAGTTCTTC
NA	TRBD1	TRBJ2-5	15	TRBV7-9	CASSSQGWVQETQYF	TGTGCCAGCAGCTCACAGGGGTGGGTGCAAGAGACCCAGTACTTC
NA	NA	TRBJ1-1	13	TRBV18	CASSPGGNTEAFF	TGTGCCAGCTCACCCGGGGGGAACACTGAAGCTTTCTTT
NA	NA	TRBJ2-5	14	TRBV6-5	CASSVLSGLQTQYF	TGTGCCAGCAGCGTACTATCGGGACTCCAGACCCAGTACTTC
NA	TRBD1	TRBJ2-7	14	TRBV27	CASSSETGVYEQYF	TGTGCCAGCAGTTCGGAGACAGGGGTTTACGAGCAGTACTTC
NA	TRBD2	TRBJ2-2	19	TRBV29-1	CSVLDRLRIRREYTGELFF	TGCAGCGTTCTAGATAGGCTGAGGATCCGGCGGGAGTATACCGGGGAGCTGTTTTTT
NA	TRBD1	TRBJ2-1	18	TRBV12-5	CASGRKILTGGIINEQFF	TGTGCTAGTGGTAGAAAAATACTGACAGGGGGGATTATCAATGAGCAGTTCTTC
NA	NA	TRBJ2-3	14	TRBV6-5	CATSRGGTADTQYF	TGTGCCACCTCCCGAGGAGGGACGGCAGATACGCAGTATTTT
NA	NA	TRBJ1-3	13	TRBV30	CACAGVGGNTIYF	TGTGCCTGCGCAGGGGTAGGAGGAAACACCATATATTTT
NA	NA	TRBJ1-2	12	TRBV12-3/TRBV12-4	CASSLGIYGYTF	TGTGCCAGCAGTTTAGGTATCTATGGCTACACCTTC
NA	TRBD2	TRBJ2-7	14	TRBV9	CASSVEGGRGEQYF	TGTGCCAGCAGCGTAGAGGGCGGGAGAGGCGAGCAGTACTTC
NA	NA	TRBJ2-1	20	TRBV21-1	CASSKGKGNAETKAENEQFF	TGTGCCAGCAGCAAAGGCAAGGGGAACGCGGAGACAAAAGCCGAGAATGAGCAGTTCTTC
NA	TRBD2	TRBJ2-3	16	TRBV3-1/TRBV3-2	CASSLRTSGRYDTQYF	TGTGCCAGCAGCCTCCGGACTAGCGGGAGATATGATACGCAGTATTTT
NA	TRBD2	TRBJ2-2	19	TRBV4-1	CASSQFPPPAGSDTGELFF	TGCGCCAGCAGCCAATTCCCCCCCCCAGCGGGATCCGACACCGGGGAGCTGTTTTTT
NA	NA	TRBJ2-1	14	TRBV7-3	CASSSSHGYNEQFF	TGTGCCAGCAGCTCATCCCACGGTTACAATGAGCAGTTCTTC
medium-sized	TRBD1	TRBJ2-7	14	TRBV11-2	CASSPRQGWYEQYF	TGTGCCAGCAGCCCGCGACAGGGGTGGTACGAGCAGTACTTC
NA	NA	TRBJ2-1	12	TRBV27	CASSFAGNEQFF	TGTGCCAGCAGTTTCGCGGGGAATGAGCAGTTCTTC
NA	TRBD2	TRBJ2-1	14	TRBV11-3	CASAGGGSYNEQFF	TGTGCCAGCGCGGGCGGGGGCTCCTACAATGAGCAGTTCTTC
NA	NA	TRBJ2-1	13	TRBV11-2	CASSSGVFDEQFF	TGTGCCAGCAGCTCCGGAGTTTTCGATGAGCAGTTCTTC
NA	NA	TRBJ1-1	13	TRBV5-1	CASSLGEGLETFF	TGCGCCAGCAGCTTGGGCGAGGGTCTCGAGACTTTCTTT
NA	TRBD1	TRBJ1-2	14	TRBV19	CAERDRGLNYGYTF	TGTGCCGAGCGGGACAGGGGCTTGAACTATGGCTACACCTTC
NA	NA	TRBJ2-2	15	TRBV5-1	CASSLIEESTGELFF	TGCGCCAGCAGCCTGATAGAGGAGTCCACCGGGGAGCTGTTTTTT
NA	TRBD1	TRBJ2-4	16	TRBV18	CASSQGAPAAKNIQYF	TGTGCCAGCTCACAGGGGGCCCCCGCCGCCAAAAACATTCAGTACTTC
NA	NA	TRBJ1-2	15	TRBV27	CASSLRQEYFYGYTF	TGTGCCAGCAGTCTTAGACAGGAATACTTCTATGGCTACACCTTC
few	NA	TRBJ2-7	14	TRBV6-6	CASSYRRQSDEQYF	TGTGCCAGCAGTTACAGGAGACAGAGCGACGAGCAGTACTTC
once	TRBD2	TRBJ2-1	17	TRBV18	CASSPRPGTSTYNEQFF	TGTGCCAGCTCACCTCGCCCCGGGACTAGTACCTACAATGAGCAGTTCTTC
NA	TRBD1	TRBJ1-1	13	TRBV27	CASSGQGWAEAFF	TGTGCCAGCAGCGGACAGGGATGGGCTGAAGCTTTCTTT
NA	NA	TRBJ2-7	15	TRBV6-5	CASSSPAASVYEQYF	TGTGCCAGCAGTTCACCAGCAGCGTCTGTCTACGAGCAGTACTTC
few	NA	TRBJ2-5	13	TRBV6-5	CASSSQGRETQYF	TGTGCCAGCAGTTCTCAGGGTAGAGAGACCCAGTACTTC
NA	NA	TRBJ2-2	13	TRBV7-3	CASSQPDTGELFF	TGTGCCAGCAGCCAACCGGACACCGGGGAGCTGTTTTTT
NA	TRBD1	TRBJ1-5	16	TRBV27	CASSLSRTGADQPQHF	TGTGCCAGCAGTTTATCGAGAACAGGGGCGGATCAGCCCCAGCATTTT
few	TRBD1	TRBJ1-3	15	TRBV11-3	CASSPGTGARNTIYF	TGTGCCAGCAGCCCCGGGACAGGAGCAAGAAACACCATATATTTT
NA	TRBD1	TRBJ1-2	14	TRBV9	CASSVGQGDYGYTF	TGTGCCAGCAGTGTTGGACAGGGGGACTATGGCTACACCTTC
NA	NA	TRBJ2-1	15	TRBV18	CASSPPGLPGYEQFF	TGTGCCAGCTCACCGCCGGGACTCCCGGGGTATGAGCAGTTCTTC
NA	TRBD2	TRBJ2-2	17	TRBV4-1	CASSQFTSGANTGELFF	TGCGCCAGCAGCCAATTTACTAGCGGAGCCAACACCGGGGAGCTGTTTTTT
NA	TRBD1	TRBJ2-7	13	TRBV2	CASSVQTGGEQYF	TGTGCCAGCAGTGTACAAACAGGGGGCGAGCAGTACTTC
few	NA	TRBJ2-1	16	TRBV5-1	CASSLDARGPTREQFF	TGCGCCAGCAGCTTGGATGCGCGGGGTCCGACGCGTGAGCAGTTCTTC
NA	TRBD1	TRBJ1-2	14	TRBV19	CASSDHDRGYGYTF	TGTGCCAGTAGTGACCACGACAGGGGGTATGGCTACACCTTC
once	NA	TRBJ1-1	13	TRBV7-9	CASRPRSGTEAFF	TGTGCCAGCAGACCCAGGTCTGGCACTGAAGCTTTCTTT
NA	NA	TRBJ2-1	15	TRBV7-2	CASSLGTTGYNEQFF	TGTGCCAGCAGCTTAGGAACTACCGGCTACAATGAGCAGTTCTTC